The 5 T cell receptor beta chains listed next were all sequenced from one sample in a study of shared T cell receptors in the human thymus. Clones were read by immunoSEQ multiplex PCR, and TCRdb kept only the in-frame ones, dropping some. The table includes fewer than 700,000 clones, 88% detected once. The same data also contributed to another study, on human thymus T cells.

The sample comprised thymocytes. All receptors come from a boy less than two years old with a congenital heart defect.

CDR3 sequence (DNA): TGTGCCAGCAGCGGATGGTGGGCCGAGCAGTACTTC. This codes for CASSGWWAEQYF. The genes are TRBV9 and TRBJ2-7; D unclear. The germline CDR1 and CDR2 sequences are SGDLS and YYNGEE. The CDR3 is 12 residues long. The V and J ends lost 3 bases and 6 bases respectively, with 10 bases between them. Full variable domain (remainder filled in from reference TRBV9 and TRBJ2-7): DSGVTQTPKHLITATGQRVTLRCSPRSGDLSVYWYQQSLDQGLQFLIQYYNGEERAKGNILERFSAQQFPDLHSELNLSSLELGDSALYFCASSGWWAEQYFGPGTRLTVT.

This chain connects TRBV5-6 to TRBJ2-1, with a possible D match to TRBD1 (6 bases). The germline gives CDR1 SGHDT, CDR2 YYEEEE. Deletions cut 0 bases from V and 0 bases from J, with 7 bases between. This CDR3 contains 15 residues. CDR3 in DNA: TGTGCCAGCAGCTTGGCCAGGGGCTCCTACAATGAGCAGTTCTTC. Translated: CASSLARGSYNEQFF.

The chain uses TRBV7-2 and TRBJ2-1, with 10 nucleotides matching TRBD2. This CDR3 is 15 amino acids long. The ends lost 3 bases at V and 8 bases at J; junction bases unmatched: 7. The V gene's germline CDR1 is SGHTA and CDR2 FQGNSA. The CDR3 DNA follows: TGTGCCAGCAGCTTTGGAAGCGGGAGGGCCGATGAGCAGTTCTTC. It specifies CASSFGSGRADEQFF. Using reference TRBV7-2 and TRBJ2-1 for the parts outside the CDR3, the full variable domain is GAGVSQSPSNKVTEKGKDVELRCDPISGHTALYWYRQSLGQGLEFLIYFQGNSAPDKSGLPSDRFSAERTGGSVSTLTIQRTQQEDSAVYLCASSFGSGRADEQFFGPGTRLTVL.

The rearrangement uses TRBV5-4 and TRBJ1-2, with D tentatively TRBD1 (6 bases). Germline loops: CDR1 SGHNT, CDR2 YYREEE (reference sequence). V lost 3 bases, J lost 4 bases, and 19 bases lay in between. The CDR3 spans 16 residues. Here the CDR3 reads CASSSGGGTAIYGYTF. The CDR3 bases are TGTGCCAGCAGCTCGGGGGGCGGGACCGCGATCTATGGCTACACCTTC.

This chain joins TRBV29-1 and TRBJ2-4; D possibly corresponds to TRBD2 (5 bases). The V gene lost 7 bases and the J gene lost 7 bases, with 11 bases spanning the gap. Germline V lookup: CDR1 SQVTM, CDR2 ANQGSEA. This CDR3 comprises 11 residues. The CDR3 loop reads CSAARGNIQYF. The CDR3 region has the DNA TGCAGCGCCGCCCGAGGGAACATTCAGTACTTC.